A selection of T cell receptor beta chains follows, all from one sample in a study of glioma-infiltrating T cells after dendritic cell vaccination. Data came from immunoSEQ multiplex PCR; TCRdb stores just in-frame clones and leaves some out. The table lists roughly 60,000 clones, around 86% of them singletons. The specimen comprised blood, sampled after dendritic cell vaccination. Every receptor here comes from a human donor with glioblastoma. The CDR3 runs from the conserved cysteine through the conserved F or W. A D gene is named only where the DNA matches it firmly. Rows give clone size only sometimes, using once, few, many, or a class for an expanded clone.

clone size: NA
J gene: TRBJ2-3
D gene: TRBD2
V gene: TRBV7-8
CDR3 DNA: TGTGCCAGCAGCTTAGACTACGGAAGCGGGGGTAGCACAGATACGCAGTATTTT
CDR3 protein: CASSLDYGSGGSTDTQYF

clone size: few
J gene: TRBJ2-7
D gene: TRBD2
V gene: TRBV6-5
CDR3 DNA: TGTGCCAGCAGGGGGTCTGGGCTAGCGGGTTACGAGCAGTACTTC
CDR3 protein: CASRGSGLAGYEQYF

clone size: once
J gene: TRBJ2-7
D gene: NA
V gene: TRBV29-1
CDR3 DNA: TGCAGCGTCCATGCCCCGGGAGAGCAGTACTTC
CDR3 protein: CSVHAPGEQYF

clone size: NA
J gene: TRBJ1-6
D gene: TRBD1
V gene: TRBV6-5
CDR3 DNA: TGTGCCAGCAGTTACCGAGACAGGGGCCATTCACCCCTCCACTTT
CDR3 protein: CASSYRDRGHSPLHF

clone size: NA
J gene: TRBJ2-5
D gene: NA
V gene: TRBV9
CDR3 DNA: TGTGCCAGCAGCCCGGCGGCAGGGCCTCAAGAGACCCAGTACTTC
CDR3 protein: CASSPAAGPQETQYF

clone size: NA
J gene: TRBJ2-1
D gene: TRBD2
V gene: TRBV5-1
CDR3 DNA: TGCGCCAGCAGCTTGTCTGCGGGGGGGCCAAATGAGCAGTTCTTC
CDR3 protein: CASSLSAGGPNEQFF

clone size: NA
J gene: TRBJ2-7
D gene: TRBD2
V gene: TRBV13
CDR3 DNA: TGTGCCAGCAGCTTAGGCCTGTTGGCGGGAGCATCCTACGAGCAGTACTTC
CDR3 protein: CASSLGLLAGASYEQYF

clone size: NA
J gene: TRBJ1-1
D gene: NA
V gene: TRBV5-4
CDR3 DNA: TGTGCCAGCAGCCCTGGCGGGGGGGGTATGAACACTGAAGCTTTCTTT
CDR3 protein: CASSPGGGGMNTEAFF

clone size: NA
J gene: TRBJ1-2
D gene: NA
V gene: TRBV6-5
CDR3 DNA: TGTGCCAGCAGCCCAACGGAGGCCCTAGGAGGCTACACCTTC
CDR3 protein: CASSPTEALGGYTF

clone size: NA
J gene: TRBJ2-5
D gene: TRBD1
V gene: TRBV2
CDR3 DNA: TGTGCCAGCAGAGGGACAGGGGAGACCCAGTACTTC
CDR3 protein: CASRGTGETQYF

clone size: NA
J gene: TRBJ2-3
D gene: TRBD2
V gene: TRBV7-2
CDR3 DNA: TGTGCCAGCAGCTGGGCGGGGGGCGAGAGACATACGCAGTATTTT
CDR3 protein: CASSWAGGERHTQYF

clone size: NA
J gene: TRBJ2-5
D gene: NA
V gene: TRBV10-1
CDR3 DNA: TGCGCCAGCAGAGCCCCCGGGAGGGGGCTTGGTGTGGAGACCCAGTACTTC
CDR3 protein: CASRAPGRGLGVETQYF

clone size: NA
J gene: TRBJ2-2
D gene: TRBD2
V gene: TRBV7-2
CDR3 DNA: TGTGCCAGCAGCCTCCAACCGGGACTAGCGGGTTCCGGGGAGCTGTTTTTT
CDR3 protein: CASSLQPGLAGSGELFF

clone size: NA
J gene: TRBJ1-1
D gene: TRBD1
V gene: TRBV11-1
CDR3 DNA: TGTGCCAGCAGCTTCGGACAGGTCACTGAAGCTTTCTTT
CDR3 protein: CASSFGQVTEAFF